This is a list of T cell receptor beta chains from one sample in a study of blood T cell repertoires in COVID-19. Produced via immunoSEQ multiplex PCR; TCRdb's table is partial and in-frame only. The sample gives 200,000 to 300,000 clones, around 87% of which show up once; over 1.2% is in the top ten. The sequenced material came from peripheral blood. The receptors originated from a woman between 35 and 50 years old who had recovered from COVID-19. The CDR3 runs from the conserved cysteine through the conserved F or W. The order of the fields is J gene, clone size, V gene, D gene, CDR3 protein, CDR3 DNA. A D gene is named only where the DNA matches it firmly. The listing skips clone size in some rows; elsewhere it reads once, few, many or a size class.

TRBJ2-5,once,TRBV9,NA,CASSVAGRETQYF,TGTGCCAGCAGCGTAGCTGGGAGGGAGACCCAGTACTTC
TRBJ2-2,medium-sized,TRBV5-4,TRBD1,CASSGRQGFTGELFF,TGTGCCAGCAGCGGTCGACAGGGTTTCACCGGGGAGCTGTTTTTT
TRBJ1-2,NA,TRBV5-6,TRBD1,CASSFGRDRGQGYTF,TGTGCCAGCAGCTTTGGCCGGGACAGGGGGCAGGGCTACACCTTC
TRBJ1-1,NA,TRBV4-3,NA,CASSPNEGLNTEAFF,TGCGCCAGCAGCCCCAACGAGGGCCTGAACACTGAAGCTTTCTTT
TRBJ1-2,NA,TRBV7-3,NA,CASSLFPNYGYTF,TGTGCCAGCAGCTTATTCCCAAACTATGGCTACACCTTC
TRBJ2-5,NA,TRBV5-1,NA,CASSLGSPLLQETQYF,TGCGCCAGCAGCTTGGGGTCCCCACTGCTCCAAGAGACCCAGTACTTC
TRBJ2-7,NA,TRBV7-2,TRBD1,CASSPRTGGGYEQYF,TGTGCCAGCAGCCCCCGGACAGGGGGAGGCTACGAGCAGTACTTC
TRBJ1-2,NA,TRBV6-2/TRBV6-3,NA,CASSTMGGRKDYGYTF,TGTGCCAGCAGTACCATGGGGGGGCGAAAGGACTATGGCTACACCTTC
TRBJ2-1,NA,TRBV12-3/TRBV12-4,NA,CASGTGSYNEQFF,TGTGCCAGCGGTACGGGGTCCTACAATGAGCAGTTCTTC
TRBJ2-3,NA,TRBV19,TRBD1,CASSIRGRRTDTQYF,TGTGCCAGTAGTATCAGGGGGCGAAGAACAGATACGCAGTATTTT
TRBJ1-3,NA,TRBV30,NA,CAWSGLGAETIYF,TGTGCCTGGAGTGGCTTAGGGGCGGAGACCATATATTTT
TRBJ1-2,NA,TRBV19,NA,CASSTPRVNYGYTF,TGTGCCAGTAGTACCCCCAGGGTTAACTATGGCTACACCTTC
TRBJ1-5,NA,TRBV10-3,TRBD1,CAISTIPQGAGQPQHF,TGTGCCATCAGTACCATCCCACAGGGGGCAGGTCAGCCCCAGCATTTT
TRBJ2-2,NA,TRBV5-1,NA,CASSTNREINTGELFF,TGCGCCAGCAGCACTAACAGGGAAATCAACACCGGGGAGCTGTTTTTT
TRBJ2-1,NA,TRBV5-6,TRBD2,CASSEPSGGGEQFF,TGTGCCAGCAGCGAACCTAGCGGGGGTGGAGAGCAGTTCTTC
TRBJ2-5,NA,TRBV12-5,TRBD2,CASGLLYSGDETQYF,TGTGCTAGTGGTTTGTTATATAGCGGGGACGAGACCCAGTACTTC
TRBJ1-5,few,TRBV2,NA,CASSEWANQPQHF,TGTGCCAGCAGTGAGTGGGCCAATCAGCCCCAGCATTTT
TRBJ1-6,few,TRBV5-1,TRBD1,CASSQKLTGVNSPLHF,TGCGCCAGCAGCCAAAAACTAACAGGGGTAAATTCACCCCTCCACTTT
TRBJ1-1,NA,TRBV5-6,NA,CASSLLRRDTEAFF,TGTGCCAGCAGCTTACTCCGTCGGGACACTGAAGCTTTCTTT
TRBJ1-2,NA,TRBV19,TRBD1,CASSMLTGAGSSYTF,TGTGCCAGTAGTATGCTCACAGGGGCAGGATCTAGCTACACCTTC
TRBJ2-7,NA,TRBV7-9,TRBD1,CASSLTGGLEQYF,TGTGCCAGCAGCTTAACAGGGGGCCTCGAGCAGTACTTC
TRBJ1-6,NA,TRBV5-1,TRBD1,CASSHRTGVGSPLHF,TGCGCCAGCAGCCATAGGACAGGGGTGGGATCACCCCTCCACTTT
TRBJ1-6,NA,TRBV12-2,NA,CASRLAGQVPHSPLHF,TGTGCAAGTCGCTTAGCGGGGCAGGTCCCACATTCACCCCTCCACTTT
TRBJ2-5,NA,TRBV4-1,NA,CASSQEWAGRQETQYF,TGCGCCAGCAGCCAAGAATGGGCAGGTAGACAAGAGACCCAGTACTTC
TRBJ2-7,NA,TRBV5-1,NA,CASSPPGRGGLHEQYF,TGCGCCAGCAGCCCACCTGGTAGAGGGGGTCTGCACGAGCAGTACTTC
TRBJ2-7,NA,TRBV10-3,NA,CAISERGASYEQYF,TGTGCCATCAGTGAACGGGGTGCCTCCTACGAGCAGTACTTC
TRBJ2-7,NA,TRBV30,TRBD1,CAWEGQESSYEQYF,TGTGCCTGGGAGGGACAGGAGAGCTCCTACGAGCAGTACTTC
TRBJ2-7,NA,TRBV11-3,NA,CASSLGRREQYF,TGTGCCAGCAGCTTAGGACGGAGGGAGCAGTACTTC
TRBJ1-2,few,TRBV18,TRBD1,CASSPTSRDSPYGYTF,TGTGCCAGCTCACCTACGTCCCGGGACAGCCCCTATGGCTACACCTTC
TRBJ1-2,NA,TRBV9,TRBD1,CASSAGTGVYGYTF,TGTGCCAGCAGCGCCGGGACAGGGGTATATGGCTACACCTTC
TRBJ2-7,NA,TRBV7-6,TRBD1,CASSLAHETGSEQYF,TGTGCCAGCAGCTTAGCGCACGAGACAGGGAGCGAGCAGTACTTC
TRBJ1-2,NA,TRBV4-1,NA,CASSQRDSGDYGYTF,TGCGCCAGCAGCCAGAGGGACTCTGGGGACTATGGCTACACCTTC
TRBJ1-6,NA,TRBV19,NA,CASSIWKTGSSPLHF,TGTGCCAGTAGTATATGGAAGACAGGCAGCTCACCCCTCCACTTT
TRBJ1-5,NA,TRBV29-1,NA,CSVGGGRSNQPQHF,TGCAGCGTTGGGGGGGGAAGGAGCAATCAGCCCCAGCATTTT
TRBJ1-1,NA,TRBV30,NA,CAWAPAPARTEAFF,TGTGCCTGGGCCCCAGCACCTGCGCGGACTGAAGCTTTCTTT
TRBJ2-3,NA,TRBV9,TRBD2,CASSVVPSGGRTDTQYF,TGTGCCAGCAGCGTAGTTCCTAGCGGGGGACGAACAGATACGCAGTATTTT
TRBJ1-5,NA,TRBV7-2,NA,CASSQVREVPQHF,TGTGCCAGTTCCCAGGTTCGGGAAGTGCCCCAGCATTTT
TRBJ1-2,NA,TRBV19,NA,CASIPRARLGDGYTF,TGTGCCAGTATTCCCCGGGCGAGACTAGGGGATGGCTACACCTTC
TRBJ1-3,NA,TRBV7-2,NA,CASSLGGAGNTIYF,TGTGCCAGCAGCTTAGGGGGAGCTGGAAACACCATATATTTT
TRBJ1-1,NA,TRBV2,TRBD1,CASSEDRGSRAFF,TGTGCCAGCAGTGAAGACAGGGGAAGTCGGGCTTTCTTT
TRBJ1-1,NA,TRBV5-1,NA,CASSLQVPTEAFF,TGCGCCAGCAGCTTACAGGTCCCCACTGAAGCTTTCTTT
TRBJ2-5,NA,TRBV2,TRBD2,CASRDLIEAGDKETQYF,TGTGCCAGCAGGGACCTGATCGAAGCGGGGGACAAAGAGACCCAGTACTTC
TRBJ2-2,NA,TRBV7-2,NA,CASSLLPQGTGELFF,TGTGCCAGCAGCTTACTACCCCAGGGTACCGGGGAGCTGTTTTTT
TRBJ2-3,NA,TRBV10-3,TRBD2,CAISEASGGHRRSTDTQYF,TGTGCCATCAGTGAGGCTAGCGGGGGACACCGTAGAAGCACAGATACGCAGTATTTT
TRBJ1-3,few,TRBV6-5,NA,CASSPSGRLSNTIYF,TGTGCCAGCAGTCCCTCGGGTCGGCTGTCGAACACCATATATTTT
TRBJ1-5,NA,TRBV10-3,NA,CAVGRGGDQPQHF,TGTGCCGTGGGAAGAGGGGGGGATCAGCCCCAGCATTTT
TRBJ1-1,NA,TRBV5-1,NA,CASSFQGIMNTEAFF,TGCGCCAGCAGCTTCCAGGGAATCATGAACACTGAAGCTTTCTTT
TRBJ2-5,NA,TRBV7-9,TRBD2,CASSLGTSGGPWETQYF,TGTGCCAGCAGCTTAGGTACTAGCGGGGGGCCCTGGGAGACCCAGTACTTC
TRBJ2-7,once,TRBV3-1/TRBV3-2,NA,CASSPQMQGSYEQYF,TGTGCCAGCAGCCCTCAAATGCAGGGTTCCTACGAGCAGTACTTC